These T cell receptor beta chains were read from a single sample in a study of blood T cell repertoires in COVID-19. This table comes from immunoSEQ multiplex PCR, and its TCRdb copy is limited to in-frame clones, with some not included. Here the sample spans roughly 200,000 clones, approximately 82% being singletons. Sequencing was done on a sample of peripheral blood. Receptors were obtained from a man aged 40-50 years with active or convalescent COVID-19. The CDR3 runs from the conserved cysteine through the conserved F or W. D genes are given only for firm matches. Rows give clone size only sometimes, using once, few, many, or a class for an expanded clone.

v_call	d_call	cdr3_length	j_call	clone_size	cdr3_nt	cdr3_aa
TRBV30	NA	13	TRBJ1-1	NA	TGTGCCACCAGGCCCGAGGGAAACACTGAAGCTTTCTTT	CATRPEGNTEAFF
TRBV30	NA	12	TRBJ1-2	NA	TGTGCCTGGAGGAGGGACACCATGAGCTACACCTTC	CAWRRDTMSYTF
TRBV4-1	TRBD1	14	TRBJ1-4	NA	TGCGCCAGCAGCCAAGTGGACAGGGAGGAAAAACTGTTTTTT	CASSQVDREEKLFF
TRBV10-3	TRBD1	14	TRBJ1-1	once	TGTGCCATCACTAGGGACAGGGAGAACACTGAAGCTTTCTTT	CAITRDRENTEAFF
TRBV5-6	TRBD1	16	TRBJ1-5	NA	TGTGCCAGCAGCTTGGGGGGACAGGGATGGGTTCAGCCCCAGCATTTT	CASSLGGQGWVQPQHF
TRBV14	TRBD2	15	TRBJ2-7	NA	TGTGCCAGCAGCCAACGGGGGACTAGCCTCTACGAGCAGTACTTC	CASSQRGTSLYEQYF
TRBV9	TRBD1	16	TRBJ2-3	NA	TGTGCCAGCAGCGAGGACAGGGGGCGGTCCGCAGATACGCAGTATTTT	CASSEDRGRSADTQYF
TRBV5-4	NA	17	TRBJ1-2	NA	TGTGCCAGCAGTTACTGGGGGACCGAACAGGGTTCGCGTGGCTACACCTTC	CASSYWGTEQGSRGYTF
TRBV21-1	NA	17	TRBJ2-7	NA	TGTGCCAGCAGCAAAGATAGGAACAGGGCAACATCCTACGAGCAGTACTTC	CASSKDRNRATSYEQYF
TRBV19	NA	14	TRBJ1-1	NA	TGTGCCAGTAGTATAGATGGTATCGGGACTGAAGCTTTCTTT	CASSIDGIGTEAFF
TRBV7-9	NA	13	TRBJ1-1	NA	TGTGCCAGCAGCTTAGCTGGGGGACAAGAAGCTTTCTTT	CASSLAGGQEAFF
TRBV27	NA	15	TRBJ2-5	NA	TGTGCCAGCAGTTTAGTCGGGACACGCGAAGAGACCCAGTACTTC	CASSLVGTREETQYF
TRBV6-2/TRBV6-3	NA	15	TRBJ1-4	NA	TGTGCCAGCAGTTACTCGGAGGGACCTAATGAAAAACTGTTTTTT	CASSYSEGPNEKLFF
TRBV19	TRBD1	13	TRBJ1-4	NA	TGTGCCAGCACAGGGGGATCTAATGAAAAACTGTTTTTT	CASTGGSNEKLFF
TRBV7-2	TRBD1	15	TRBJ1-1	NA	TGTGCCAGCAGCTCGGACAGGGGAGGCGACACTGAAGCTTTCTTT	CASSSDRGGDTEAFF
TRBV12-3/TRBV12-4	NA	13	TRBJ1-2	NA	TGTGCCAGCAATACTCGGTCCTGGTATGGCTACACCTTC	CASNTRSWYGYTF
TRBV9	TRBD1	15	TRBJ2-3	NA	TGTGCCAGCAGCTTCACCGGGACAGTAGGAGATACGCAGTATTTT	CASSFTGTVGDTQYF
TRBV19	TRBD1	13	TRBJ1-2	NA	TGTGCCAGTAGTATTCGGACAGGGAATGGCTACACCTTC	CASSIRTGNGYTF
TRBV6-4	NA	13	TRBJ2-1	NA	TGTGCCAGCAGCGACCAGGGGTCCAATGAGCAGTTCTTC	CASSDQGSNEQFF
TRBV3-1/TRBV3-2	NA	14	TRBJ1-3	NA	TGTGCCAGCAGCCAACATATCGGTGGAAACACCATATATTTT	CASSQHIGGNTIYF
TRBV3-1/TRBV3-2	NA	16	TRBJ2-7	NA	TGTGCCAGCAGCCAAGCTCGGGCTAGCGTAACCTACGAGCAGTACTTC	CASSQARASVTYEQYF
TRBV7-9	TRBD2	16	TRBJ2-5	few	TGTGCCAGCAGCTCTTTAGCGGGAGTCGGGGAAGAGACCCAGTACTTC	CASSSLAGVGEETQYF
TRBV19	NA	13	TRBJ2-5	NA	TGTGCCAGTAGGAGAGACTCGCAAGAGACCCAGTACTTC	CASRRDSQETQYF
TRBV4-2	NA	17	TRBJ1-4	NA	TGTGCCAGCAGCCAAGACTTGGGGGCGCTGGCTAATGAAAAACTGTTTTTT	CASSQDLGALANEKLFF
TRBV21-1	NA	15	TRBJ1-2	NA	TGTGCCAGCAGCAAAGAGGGGGGGTCCCCTATGAGCTACACCTTC	CASSKEGGSPMSYTF
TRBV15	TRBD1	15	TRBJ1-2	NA	TGTGCCACCAGCAGAGGGACAGGGGTAGGCTATGGCTACACCTTC	CATSRGTGVGYGYTF
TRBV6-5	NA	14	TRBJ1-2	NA	TGTGCCAGCAGTTACGATAAAAGAGGGACATCCTACACCTTC	CASSYDKRGTSYTF
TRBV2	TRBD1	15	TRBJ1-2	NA	TGTGCCAGCAGTACGACAGGGGGCCCAATATATGGCTACACCTTC	CASSTTGGPIYGYTF
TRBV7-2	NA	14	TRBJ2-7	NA	TGTGCCAGCAGCTTAGAACTAGTAATTGGCGAGCAGTACTTC	CASSLELVIGEQYF
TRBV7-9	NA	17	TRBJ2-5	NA	TGTGCCAGCAGCTTAGGTATCGGGGCGGGGACTGGGGAGACCCAGTACTTC	CASSLGIGAGTGETQYF
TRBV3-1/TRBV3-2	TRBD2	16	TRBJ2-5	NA	TGTGCCAGCAGCCTGAGGGCGGGAGTGGGCAGAGAGACCCAGTACTTC	CASSLRAGVGRETQYF
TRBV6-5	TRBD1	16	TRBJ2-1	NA	TGTGCCAGCAGTTACTCGCCGGGACAGGGGATCGATGAGCAGTTCTTC	CASSYSPGQGIDEQFF
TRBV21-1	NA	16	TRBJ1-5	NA	TGTGCCAGCAGCATACCCCCCGGGACAGGGTATCAGCCCCAGCATTTT	CASSIPPGTGYQPQHF
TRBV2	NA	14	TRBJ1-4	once	TGTGCCAGCAGTCAAGGGGCAGTCAATGAAAAACTGTTTTTT	CASSQGAVNEKLFF
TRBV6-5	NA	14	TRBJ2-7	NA	TGTGCCAGCAGTCGAACCAGGGGTATCTACGAGCAGTACTTC	CASSRTRGIYEQYF
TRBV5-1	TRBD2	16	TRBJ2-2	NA	TGCGCCAGCAGCTTGGTGGGAGGGGACGACACCGGGGAGCTGTTTTTT	CASSLVGGDDTGELFF
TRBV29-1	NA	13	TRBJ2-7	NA	TGCAGCGCCTTACAGGGACGGCGCGACGAGCAGTACTTC	CSALQGRRDEQYF
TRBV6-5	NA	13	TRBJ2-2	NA	TGTGCCAGCACCCCCAGGGTCACCGGGGAGCTGTTTTTT	CASTPRVTGELFF
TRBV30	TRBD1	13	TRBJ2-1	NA	TGTGCCTGGAGTGTAACAGGGGCGGATGAGCAGTTCTTC	CAWSVTGADEQFF
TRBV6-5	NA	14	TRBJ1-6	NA	TGTGCCAGCAACGAGGGACTGTATAATTCACCCCTCCACTTT	CASNEGLYNSPLHF
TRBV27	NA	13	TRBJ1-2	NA	TGTGCCAGCAGTCCTGACAGTATCTATGGCTACACCTTC	CASSPDSIYGYTF
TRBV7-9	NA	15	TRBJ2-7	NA	TGTGCCAGCAGCTTCGACACAGGGAGTAAGTACGAGCAGTACTTC	CASSFDTGSKYEQYF
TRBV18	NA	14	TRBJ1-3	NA	TGTGCCAGCTCACCCGGGGTAACTGGAAACACCATATATTTT	CASSPGVTGNTIYF
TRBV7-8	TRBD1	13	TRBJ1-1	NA	TGTGCCAGCGGGGACAGGCTGAACACTGAAGCTTTCTTT	CASGDRLNTEAFF
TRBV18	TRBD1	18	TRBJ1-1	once	TGTGCCAGCTCACCAGTTCTAGTCAGGACAGGGGGCGACACTGAAGCTTTCTTT	CASSPVLVRTGGDTEAFF
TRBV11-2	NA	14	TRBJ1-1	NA	TGTGCCAGCAGCTTAGTCGAGGTGAACACTGAAGCTTTCTTT	CASSLVEVNTEAFF
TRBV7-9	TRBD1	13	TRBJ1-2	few	TGTGCCAGCAGCTTACTGGGGACAGGGCCCTACACCTTC	CASSLLGTGPYTF
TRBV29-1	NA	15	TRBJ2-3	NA	TGCAGCGCACCCATGGGTAGCGGAAGCACAGATACGCAGTATTTT	CSAPMGSGSTDTQYF
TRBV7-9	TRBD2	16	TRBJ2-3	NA	TGTGCCAGCAGCATCCCCCTAGCGGGACGCACAGATACGCAGTATTTT	CASSIPLAGRTDTQYF
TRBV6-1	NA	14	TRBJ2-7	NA	TGTGCCAGCAGTGAAGCGCTCCCCCCAGACGAGCAGTACTTC	CASSEALPPDEQYF
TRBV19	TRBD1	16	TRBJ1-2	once	TGTGCCAGTAGTATCACCGCGGGACAGGGGGCGTCTGGCTACACCTTC	CASSITAGQGASGYTF
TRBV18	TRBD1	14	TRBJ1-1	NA	TGTGCCAGCTCACCGGGACAGGGTCGGACTGAAGCTTTCTTT	CASSPGQGRTEAFF
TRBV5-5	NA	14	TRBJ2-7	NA	TGTGCCAGCAGCTTGGAGGGGCCTCCCCACGAGCAGTACTTC	CASSLEGPPHEQYF